These T cell receptor beta chains were read from a single sample in a study of control samples from healthy donors and cancer patients. Clones were sequenced by immunoSEQ multiplex PCR, and TCRdb holds only the in-frame ones, with some missing. The top ten hold about an eighth of the sample, which has over 200,000 clones, roughly four fifths seen once. The sample was PBMCs. The receptors derive from a woman between 55 and 75 years old with lung cancer. Both conserved end residues are part of each CDR3. A D gene is named only where the DNA matches it firmly. The size of a clone is reported for some rows only, either as once, few or many, or as a class for expanded clones.

TRBJ2-5	TRBV6-1	NA	16	NA	TGTGCCAGCAGTGAAGCATTAGGGGTAACCCAAGAGACCCAGTACTTC	CASSEALGVTQETQYF
TRBJ2-1	TRBV10-1	NA	15	TRBD1	TGCGCCAGCAGTGAGATCACAGGGGAACACAATGAGCAGTTCTTC	CASSEITGEHNEQFF
TRBJ2-1	TRBV5-1	NA	15	NA	TGCGCCAGCAGCCCCACGACTGGGATCTACAATGAGCAGTTCTTC	CASSPTTGIYNEQFF
TRBJ2-2	TRBV5-1	NA	16	TRBD1	TGCGCCAGCAGCTTGGGCCAGGGGGTTGGCACCGGGGAGCTGTTTTTT	CASSLGQGVGTGELFF
TRBJ2-3	TRBV12-2	NA	17	NA	TGTGCAAGTCACAAAAGTGGGACTAGCAGGGGGCCAGATACGCAGTATTTT	CASHKSGTSRGPDTQYF
TRBJ2-5	TRBV7-6	once	15	NA	TGTGCCAGCAGCTTATCGGCAGGACTGGGGGAGACCCAGTACTTC	CASSLSAGLGETQYF
TRBJ2-7	TRBV27	NA	15	NA	TGTGCCAGCAGCCTGACACCATCCCTAGGGTACGAGCAGTACTTC	CASSLTPSLGYEQYF
TRBJ1-3	TRBV5-6	NA	16	NA	TGTGCCAGCAGCCAGGGTGGTCCGGTGACTGGAAACACCATATATTTT	CASSQGGPVTGNTIYF
TRBJ1-1	TRBV6-2/TRBV6-3	NA	14	NA	TGTGCCAGCAGTTACAGGCGGGGGCAAACTGAAGCTTTCTTT	CASSYRRGQTEAFF
TRBJ1-1	TRBV19	NA	16	TRBD1	TGTGCCAGTCACCGTGACAGGGGAACCCTGAACACTGAAGCTTTCTTT	CASHRDRGTLNTEAFF